The 32 T cell receptor beta chains below were found in one sample sequenced in a study of OX40 agonist ivuxolimab in advanced cancers. This table comes from immunoSEQ multiplex PCR, and its TCRdb copy is limited to in-frame clones, with some not included. Counted here are around 80,000 clones, around 86% occurring once; the ten biggest clones make up over 0.75%. The sequencing used CD4+ or CD8+ T cells sorted from blood, collected in a trial of the OX40 agonist ivuxolimab. The receptors shown here come from an adult with an advanced solid tumor such as melanoma, head and neck, liver or kidney cancer.

This chain connects TRBV6-5 to TRBJ2-7, with TRBD1 as a possible D gene (5 bases). CDR1 MNHEY and CDR2 SVGAGI come from the germline V gene. Deletions cut 6 bases from V and 3 bases from J, with 12 bases between. The CDR3 sequence is 13 residues long. The CDR3 is CASRTGAYYEQYF. The CDR3 region has the DNA TGTGCCAGCAGAACAGGTGCCTACTACGAGCAGTACTTC.

In this sample, this clone turned up once. The chain couples TRBV2 to TRBJ1-4; D remains unclear. The V end lost 8 bases, the J end lost 7 bases, and 17 bases lay between the germline ends. CDR3 length: 14 amino acids. In germline, CDR1 is SNHLY, CDR2 FYNNEI. CDR3 sequence: CASSRRQAGEKLFF. CDR3 nucleotides: TGTGCCAGCTCCCGGAGGCAGGCAGGTGAAAAACTGTTTTTT.

V is TRBV5-5 and J is TRBJ1-1, with a weak D call TRBD1 (5 bases). The CDR3 is 16 residues long. The germline CDR1 and CDR2 sequences are SGHKS and YYEKEE (reference sequence). V shed 2 bases and J shed 5 bases, with 19 bases lying between them. The CDR3 here is CASSLGQGRTGTEAFF. The CDR3 DNA is TGTGCCAGCAGCTTAGGGCAGGGAAGGACCGGGACTGAAGCTTTCTTT. The whole variable domain, filled in from reference TRBV5-5 and TRBJ1-1, reads DAGVTQSPTHLIKTRGQQVTLRCSPISGHKSVSWYQQVLGQGPQFIFQYYEKEERGRGNFPDRFSARQFPNYSSELNVNALLLGDSALYLCASSLGQGRTGTEAFFGQGTRLTVV.

The chain joins TRBV14 to TRBJ2-7; 10 nucleotides align to TRBD1. In germline, CDR1 is SGHDN, CDR2 FVKESK. The CDR3 length is 15 residues. The trim removed 4 bases at V and 2 bases at J, leaving 5 bases unmatched. CDR3 nucleotides: TGTGCCAGCAGCCTAGCCGGGACAGGGGCCTACGAGCAGTACTTC. Translated, it gives CASSLAGTGAYEQYF.

Only one count was recorded for this clone. J is TRBJ2-5 and V is TRBV5-6; the D is unclear. Germline values: CDR1 SGHDT, CDR2 YYEEEE. CDR3 size: 13 residues. Trimming took off 0 bases at V and 5 bases at J, with 8 bases between the two ends. CDR3 residues: CASSLAVGETQYF. Written as DNA, the CDR3 is TGTGCCAGCAGCTTGGCCGTGGGGGAGACCCAGTACTTC.

This CDR3 reads CASSNVGSNNYGYTF. In DNA, the CDR3 is TGTGCCAGCAGTAATGTAGGGTCTAATAACTATGGCTACACCTTC. The chain links TRBV6-5 to TRBJ1-2; the D is unclear. The CDR3 runs 15 residues. The germline V and J ends were trimmed by 5 bases and 1 base, with 14 bases remaining between them. CDR1 MNHEY and CDR2 SVGAGI come from the germline V gene.

The chain combines TRBV2 with TRBJ2-7; D is unclear. The V end lost 5 bases, the J end lost 4 bases, and 6 bases lay between the germline ends. Per the germline V gene, CDR1 is SNHLY and CDR2 is FYNNEI. The CDR3 length is 11 residues. This chain's CDR3 is CASSWGYEQYF. CDR3 DNA: TGTGCCAGCAGTTGGGGTTACGAGCAGTACTTC.

The chain has TRBV11-2 and TRBJ1-2, with TRBD1 matching over 11 bases. The CDR3 sequence is 14 residues long. Germline V gives CDR1 SGHAT, CDR2 FQNNGV. The ends lost 5 bases at V and 6 bases at J; junction bases unmatched: 5. Written as DNA, the CDR3 is TGTGCCAGCAGCCAGGACAGGGGGCGGGATGGCTACACCTTC. It translates to CASSQDRGRDGYTF. Variable domain in full (rest from reference TRBV11-2 and TRBJ1-2): EAGVAQSPRYKIIEKRQSVAFWCNPISGHATLYWYQQILGQGPKLLIQFQNNGVVDDSQLPKDRFSAERLKGVDSTLKIQPAKLEDSAVYLCASSQDRGRDGYTFGSGTRLTVV.

V is TRBV19 and J is TRBJ2-7; 8 positions agree with TRBD1. Germline values: CDR1 LNHDA, CDR2 SQIVND (reference sequence). V was pared by 6 bases and J by 5 bases, with 6 bases of the junction left unmatched. The CDR3 consists of 13 residues. The CDR3 spells CASRGTGLHEQYF. In nucleotides, the CDR3 is TGTGCCAGTAGAGGGACAGGTCTCCACGAGCAGTACTTC. The complete variable domain, with remaining parts taken from reference TRBV19 and TRBJ2-7, reads DGGITQSPKYLFRKEGQNVTLSCEQNLNHDAMYWYRQDPGQGLRLIYYSQIVNDFQKGDIAEGYSVSREKKESFPLTVTSAQKNPTAFYLCASRGTGLHEQYFGPGTRLTVT.

This clone has a single count. V is TRBV7-2 and J is TRBJ2-1, with 7 positions matching TRBD1. CDR1 SGHTA and CDR2 FQGNSA come from the germline V gene. Trimming cost V 3 bases and J 7 bases; bases outside gene matches: 3. The CDR3 covers 13 residues. The DNA for the CDR3 is TGTGCCAGCAGCTTCGACAGGGCTAATGAGCAGTTCTTC. It specifies CASSFDRANEQFF.

The chain combines TRBV6-1 with TRBJ1-1; the D is unclear. Per the germline V gene, CDR1 is MNHNS and CDR2 is SASEGT. Between the trimmed V and J ends, which lost 2 bases and 1 base, there was a span of 8 bases. The CDR3 extends over 14 amino acids. DNA for the CDR3: TGTGCCAGCAGTGAAAGGTACCGGAACACTGAAGCTTTCTTT. Translating it yields CASSERYRNTEAFF.

CDR3 sequence: CASSLMETQYF. CDR3 sequence (DNA): TGTGCCAGCAGCTTGATGGAGACCCAGTACTTC. This chain links TRBV5-6 with TRBJ2-5, with unresolved D. The CDR3 totals 11 residues. The V and J ends lost 1 base and 5 bases respectively, with 3 bases between them. Germline CDR1 reads SGHDT; CDR2 reads YYEEEE.

The rearrangement joins TRBV7-9 to TRBJ2-2; 9 nucleotides match TRBD1. This CDR3 has 18 amino acids. The V gene end was trimmed by 3 bases and the J gene end by 4 bases; junction bases not matched to a gene: 12. The germline V gene encodes CDR1 SEHNR and CDR2 FQNEAQ (reference sequence). This chain's CDR3 is CASSFHPLRQGVTGELFF. CDR3 sequence (DNA): TGTGCCAGCAGCTTTCACCCCTTAAGACAGGGGGTCACCGGGGAGCTGTTTTTT.

The gene calls are TRBV5-6 and TRBJ2-1, with TRBD2 matching 12 bases. V lost 0 bases to trimming and J lost 9 bases; unmatched junction nucleotides: 4. The CDR3 contains 15 residues. CDR1 is SGHDT and CDR2 is YYEEEE in the germline V gene. CDR3 protein: CASSLGLAGEFEQFF. The CDR3 nucleotides read TGTGCCAGCAGCTTGGGACTAGCGGGGGAATTTGAGCAGTTCTTC.

The chain uses TRBV2 and TRBJ1-2, with a tentative D call TRBD1 (5 bases). In germline, CDR1 is SNHLY, CDR2 FYNNEI. Between the trimmed V and J ends, which lost 7 bases and 5 bases, there was a span of 14 bases. The CDR3 sequence is 13 residues long. The CDR3 DNA follows: TGTGCCAGCAACCTAGGACATTTTTATGGCTACACCTTC. It specifies CASNLGHFYGYTF.

This clone has only one observation. The V call is TRBV7-2, the J call TRBJ1-1, with D unclear. CDR1 is SGHTA, CDR2 FQGNSA, per germline. The CDR3 length is 14 residues. V was clipped by 1 base and J by 0 bases, with 6 bases between them. CDR3 nucleotides: TGTGCCAGCAGCTTAGACGGCATGAACACTGAAGCTTTCTTT. It codes for CASSLDGMNTEAFF.

This chain joins TRBV6-6 and TRBJ1-2; D might be TRBD1 (5 bases). Between the trimmed V and J ends, which lost 5 bases and 6 bases, there was a span of 16 bases. The CDR3 totals 14 residues. Germline CDR1 MNHNY, CDR2 SVGAGI (reference sequence). Written as DNA, the CDR3 is TGTGCCAGCAGTCGTGGACAATCTTCCGATGGCTACACCTTC. Protein sequence: CASSRGQSSDGYTF.

The J gene is TRBJ2-5, the V gene TRBV19; TRBD1 or TRBD2 may be the D gene (5 bases each). The CDR3 loop spans 14 amino acids. Trimming took off 3 bases at V and 0 bases at J, with 8 bases between the two ends. The germline gives CDR1 LNHDA, CDR2 SQIVND (reference sequence). The CDR3 loop reads CASSMGPYQETQYF. CDR3 nucleotide sequence: TGTGCCAGTAGTATGGGACCTTACCAAGAGACCCAGTACTTC.

The chain recombines TRBV6-4 with TRBJ2-3, with 8 positions matching TRBD1. From germline, CDR1 is MRHNA and CDR2 SNTAGT. The CDR3 runs 13 residues. With 10 bases clipped from V and 2 bases from J, the junction kept 5 bases outside the gene matches. For the CDR3, the DNA is TGTGCCAAGACAGGGGCCGCCACAGATACGCAGTATTTT. This translates into CAKTGAATDTQYF.

The chain combines TRBV14 with TRBJ1-2, with no clear D. Germline-derived CDR1 and CDR2 are SGHDN and FVKESK. Trimming stripped 0 bases from V and 4 bases from J, with 12 bases between. The CDR3 sequence is 15 residues long. The chain's CDR3 is CASSQDWVAGYGYTF. The CDR3 DNA reads TGTGCCAGCAGCCAAGATTGGGTGGCAGGCTATGGCTACACCTTC.

The chain carries TRBV23-1 and TRBJ2-2; 7 positions agree with TRBD1. TRBV23-1 is designated an ORF whose function remains uncertain. The CDR3 totals 18 residues. J lost 2 bases, V lost 4 bases, and 13 bases had no gene match. The chain's CDR3 is CASSRTPQRDSNTGELFF. DNA for the CDR3: TGCGCCAGCAGTCGAACCCCTCAAAGGGACAGTAACACCGGGGAGCTGTTTTTT.

The rearrangement uses TRBV27 and TRBJ1-5; 10 bases align to TRBD1. The CDR3 is 17 amino acids. Germline V gene lookup returns CDR1 MNHEY and CDR2 SMNVEV (reference sequence). Trimming at V came to 5 bases and at J to 5 bases, leaving 12 bases not matched to a gene. The CDR3 nucleotides are TGTGCCAGCAGTCCACGACAGGGGGCGAGGAGGTATCAGCCCCAGCATTTT. Residues: CASSPRQGARRYQPQHF.

The gene calls are TRBV21-1 and TRBJ2-5. TRBV21-1 is a known pseudogene. CDR3 length equals 14 residues. DNA for the CDR3: TGTGCCAGCAGCAAAGACAACTACCAAGAGACCCAGTACTTC. Its translation is CASSKDNYQETQYF.

The chain uses TRBV19 and TRBJ2-5, with D tentatively TRBD1 (6 bases). The CDR3 is 13 residues long. From germline, CDR1 is LNHDA and CDR2 SQIVND (reference sequence). The chain's CDR3 is CATTQGGWETQYF. The CDR3 DNA reads as TGTGCGACCACACAGGGCGGTTGGGAGACCCAGTACTTC.

The V gene is TRBV9, the J gene TRBJ2-1; 13 bases agree with TRBD2. V was clipped by 6 bases and J by 0 bases; unmatched bases: 12. The germline V gene encodes CDR1 SGDLS and CDR2 YYNGEE. The CDR3 covers 19 residues. The CDR3 spells CASIAPGLAGNPSYNEQFF. CDR3 coding DNA: TGTGCCAGCATCGCTCCGGGACTAGCGGGAAACCCCTCCTACAATGAGCAGTTCTTC.

The CDR3 coding sequence is TGTGCCAGCAGTTCGGGCTGGGGACAAGAGACCCAGTACTTC. Protein: CASSSGWGQETQYF. The chain recombines TRBV6-5 with TRBJ2-5; D ambiguous. Germline V gene data show CDR1 as MNHEY and CDR2 as SVGAGI. The length of the CDR3 is 14 residues. Trimming shortened V by 4 bases and J by 2 bases, and 11 bases separated the two germline ends.

The chain carries TRBV11-2 and TRBJ2-5; D is possibly TRBD2 (5 bases). The J call may be wrong; the DNA end is better matched by TRBJ2-7. The CDR3 has 14 residues. Germline values: CDR1 SGHAT, CDR2 FQNNGV. The CDR3 loop is CASSYRTGGYEQYF. CDR3 DNA: TGTGCCAGCAGCTACCGGACTGGAGGCTACGAGCAGTACTTC.

V and J are TRBV5-6 and TRBJ1-2; a possible D gene is TRBD1 (5 bases). The CDR3 contains 12 residues. V gave up 6 bases and J gave up 5 bases, with 11 bases separating them. From germline, CDR1 is SGHDT and CDR2 YYEEEE. Written as DNA, the CDR3 is TGTGCCAGCATCTCTTCAGGGTATGGCTACACCTTC. Translating gives CASISSGYGYTF.

The CDR3 loop is CASSSTLRQLEAFF. CDR3 coding DNA: TGTGCCAGCAGCTCAACTCTAAGACAACTTGAAGCTTTCTTT. The rearrangement joins TRBV7-9 to TRBJ1-1, with D hard to call. Germline V gene data show CDR1 as SEHNR and CDR2 as FQNEAQ (reference sequence). CDR3 length: 14 residues. Trimming stripped 4 bases from V and 7 bases from J, with 16 bases between.

This clone was detected only once. The rearrangement joins TRBV6-5 to TRBJ1-1, with a possible D match to TRBD1 (5 bases). Between the trimmed V and J ends, which lost 5 bases and 10 bases, there was a span of 14 bases. This CDR3 comprises 12 residues. CDR1 and CDR2 (germline): MNHEY, SVGAGI. The CDR3: CASSGRDVGAFF. CDR3 in DNA: TGTGCCAGCAGTGGAAGGGACGTAGGAGCTTTCTTT.

The rearrangement uses TRBV15 and TRBJ1-2; TRBD1 is a possible D gene (5 bases). This CDR3 is built from 12 residues. V lost 3 bases and J 4 bases, leaving 6 bases between the germline ends. CDR1 is LNHNV, CDR2 YYDKDF, per germline (reference sequence). The CDR3 here is CATSSQGYGYTF. In nucleotides, the CDR3 is TGTGCCACCAGCAGTCAGGGCTATGGCTACACCTTC.

This clone has just one count. The rearrangement links TRBV7-2 to TRBJ2-1; D remains ambiguous. V was shortened by 5 bases and J by 2 bases, with 7 bases between the two germline ends. The CDR3 runs to 13 residues. Germline lookup yields CDR1 SGHTA and CDR2 FQGNSA. The CDR3 protein is CASSGQTYNEQFF. DNA for the CDR3: TGTGCCAGCAGCGGGCAGACCTACAATGAGCAGTTCTTC.